The T cell receptor beta chain under discussion was sequenced for a study of T cells expressing NK-cell markers. This CDR3 spans 16 amino acids. Per germline, CDR1 SNHLY and CDR2 FYNNEI. After re-calling the 5' RACE reads, TCRdb lists one entry per CDR3 protein, DNA absent. This listing includes some 280,000 distinct CDR3 sequences. The sequence derives from a young man in good health. Sequenced: blood T cells: a sorted CD56 or NKG2C T cell subset, CD4+ or CD8+ T cells, or bulk PBMC T cells (not recorded which). This sequence joins TRBV2 and TRBJ1-1; TCRdb reports TRBD1, a call that lacks DNA to check it against. The CDR3 spells CASRADRGQSNTEAFF.